A single sample is the source of the 10 T cell receptor beta chains below, sequenced in a study of regulatory T cells in long-lasting Graves disease. Time point denoted: newly diagnosed GD, antithyroid drugs for less than 3 months. From PBMCs, RNA was extracted and then used to make the TCR library. Arm-PCR of CDR3 regions and iRepertoire HTBI primers were used to build TCR beta libraries. Each CDR3 protein gets one entry after TCRdb re-called the multiplex PCR reads with MiXCR. The table includes about 200,000 distinct CDR3 sequences, about a sixth detected once. Specimen: peripheral blood mononuclear cells (PBMCs), collected at new diagnosis, from a patient treated with antithyroid drugs. These receptor sequences come from a female donor with Graves disease.

About this clonotype itself: A much larger clone lies one base from this, so it may be a read error. This chain links TRBV29-1 with TRBJ1-5, with D unclear. The germline V gene encodes CDR1 SQVTM and CDR2 ANQGSEA. Trimming removed 4 bases at V and 3 bases at J, with 10 bases between. The CDR3 runs to 13 residues. The CDR3, as DNA: TGCAGCGTTGGGAGTCCTGACAATCAGCCCCAGCATTTT. This encodes CSVGSPDNQPQHF.

This clonotype showed up many times. The chain carries TRBV5-1 and TRBJ2-2; TRBD2 is a possible D gene (5 bases). The ends were cut back, 4 bases at V and 6 bases at J, with 13 bases in the middle. CDR1 SGHRS and CDR2 YFSETQ come from the germline V gene. The CDR3 is 14 residues long. Here the CDR3 reads CASSLEGQAGELFF. DNA for the CDR3: TGCGCCAGCAGCCTAGAGGGCCAGGCCGGGGAGCTGTTTTTT.

The sample holds many counts of this clonotype. CDR3 in amino acids: CASSQDRAGASTEAFF. DNA of the CDR3: TGCGCCAGCAGCCAAGATAGGGCAGGGGCGAGCACTGAAGCTTTCTTT. The chain couples TRBV4-1 to TRBJ1-1, with TRBD1 as a possible D gene (6 bases). Germline V CDR1 and CDR2: MGHRA, YSYEKL. The CDR3 is 16 residues long. Deletions cut 0 bases from V and 4 bases from J, with 15 bases between.

The sample holds many counts of this clonotype. V usage is TRBV20-1 and J usage is TRBJ2-6; the D gene is possibly TRBD1 (5 bases). V was cut by 3 bases and J by 1 base, with 13 bases left in between. CDR3 length: 16 amino acids. CDR1 DFQATT and CDR2 SNEGSKA come from the germline V gene (reference sequence). The CDR3 region has the DNA TGCAGTGCTAGGGGTCCAGGGAAATCTGGGGCCAACGTCCTGACTTTC. Encoded protein: CSARGPGKSGANVLTF.

This clonotype was recorded many times. The chain is built from TRBV7-9 and TRBJ2-2; unclear D gene. Germline V gene lookup returns CDR1 SEHNR and CDR2 FQNEAQ (reference sequence). CDR3 length: 15 residues. Trimming took 2 bases from V and 0 from J, leaving 7 bases between them. CDR3 DNA sequence: TGTGCCAGCAGCTTATTCGCCTCGAACACCGGGGAGCTGTTTTTT. Its translation is CASSLFASNTGELFF.

The chain joins TRBV19 to TRBJ2-1; D gene uncertain. The J call may be in error: the DNA end matches TRBJ2-5 better. The germline V gene has CDR1 LNHDA and CDR2 SQIVND (reference sequence). This CDR3 has 12 residues. The CDR3 region is CASSSKWETQYF. The CDR3 DNA reads as TGTGCCAGTAGTTCAAAGTGGGAGACCCAGTACTTC.

This clonotype was detected a few times. One end of the junction is discordant with germline, which a read error may explain. The rearrangement uses TRBV19 and TRBJ1-3; D is uncertain. The CDR3 is 15 amino acids. The germline gives CDR1 LNHDA, CDR2 SQIVND (reference sequence). CDR3 nucleotides: TGTGCCAGTAGTATGTATTTGGACCCTGGAACCACCATATATTTT. As protein: CASSMYLDPGTTIYF. The variable domain in full, with the rest retrieved from reference TRBV19 and TRBJ1-3, is DGGITQSPKYLFRKEGQNVTLSCEQNLNHDAMYWYRQDPGQGLRLIYYSQIVNDFQKGDIAEGYSVSREKKESFPLTVTSAQKNPTAFYLCASSMYLDPGTTIYFGEGSWLTVV.

As concerns this clonotype: A far larger clone is a single base away, which makes a read error likely. The chain employs TRBV7-9 and TRBJ2-5; a possible D gene is TRBD2 (5 bases). The V and J ends lost 8 bases and 11 bases respectively, with 21 bases between them. Germline-derived CDR1 and CDR2 are SEHNR and FQNEAQ (reference sequence). This CDR3 has 13 residues. In nucleotides, the CDR3 is TGTGCCAGCGGGAGTCGGCGCTACAATGAGCAGTACTTC. Amino acids: CASGSRRYNEQYF.

This clonotype was seen ten or more times. The CDR3 coding sequence is TGTGCCACCAGTGACAGGGGGAGCTCCTACAATGAGCAGTTCTTC. Protein sequence: CATSDRGSSYNEQFF. The chain recombines TRBV24-1 with TRBJ2-1; 7 bases fit TRBD1. The CDR3 loop spans 15 amino acids. V trimming: 4 bases; J trimming: 0 bases; junction bases outside the gene matches: 2. CDR1 KGHDR and CDR2 SFDVKD come from the germline V gene.

This clonotype was detected ten times or more. CDR3 sequence: CASSARAESFF. DNA for the CDR3: TGTGCCAGCAGTGCCCGCGCGGAATCGTTCTTC. This chain connects TRBV6-1 to TRBJ2-1; D ambiguous. V dropped 4 bases and J dropped 15 bases, with 13 bases sitting between them. Germline CDR1 MNHNS, CDR2 SASEGT. The CDR3 loop spans 11 amino acids.